One and the same sample provided the 28 T cell receptor beta chains below, sequenced in a study of cytomegalovirus exposure and HLA in healthy donors. Use of 60 Vbeta and 13 Jbeta primers characterized the PCR. Profiled with immunoSEQ multiplex PCR; TCRdb holds only in-frame clones, not every one. Here the sample spans roughly 110,000 clones, around 85% being singletons. The sequenced sample was PBMCs. These receptors came from a man aged 30 to 39 in good health and CMV-seronegative.

This sequence joins TRBV4-1 and TRBJ2-4; tentative D call: TRBD1 (5 bases). The ends were cut back, 4 bases at V and 0 bases at J, with 13 bases in the middle. Germline CDR1 MGHRA, CDR2 YSYEKL. The CDR3 loop spans 16 amino acids. CDR3 residues: CASSPDTVLAKNIQYF. The CDR3 DNA reads as TGCGCCAGCAGCCCGGACACCGTTCTAGCCAAAAACATTCAGTACTTC.

V usage is TRBV5-1 and J usage is TRBJ2-7; tentatively, D is TRBD2 (7 bases). CDR1 SGHRS and CDR2 YFSETQ come from the germline V gene. The V and J ends lost 0 bases and 0 bases respectively, with 13 bases between them. This CDR3 is built from 16 residues. The CDR3 spells CASSLARGPSSYEQYF. The CDR3 nucleotides are TGCGCCAGCAGCTTGGCGCGGGGGCCAAGCTCCTACGAGCAGTACTTC.

This chain connects TRBV10-1 to TRBJ2-5, with a weak D call TRBD2 (6 bases). Germline-derived CDR1 and CDR2 are WNHNN and SYGVQD (reference sequence). The CDR3 consists of 14 residues. Deletions cut 3 bases from V and 5 bases from J, with 13 bases between. Here the CDR3 DNA reads TGCGCCAGCAGTGACTCGGCGGGAAGGGAGACCCAGTACTTC. Protein product: CASSDSAGRETQYF.

The chain uses TRBV5-6 and TRBJ2-2; D possibly corresponds to TRBD2 (6 bases). CDR3 size: 16 residues. V gave up 4 bases and J gave up 2 bases, with 15 bases separating them. From germline, CDR1 is SGHDT and CDR2 YYEEEE. The CDR3 sequence: CASSRQGLSNTGELFF. CDR3 coding DNA: TGTGCCAGCAGCCGGCAGGGACTTTCTAACACCGGGGAGCTGTTTTTT. The entire variable domain, with the rest obtained from reference TRBV5-6 and TRBJ2-2, is as follows: DAGVTQSPTHLIKTRGQQVTLRCSPKSGHDTVSWYQQALGQGPQFIFQYYEEEERQRGNFPDRFSGHQFPNYSSELNVNALLLGDSALYLCASSRQGLSNTGELFFGEGSRLTVL.

The chain links TRBV9 to TRBJ2-1; 7 positions match TRBD1. V lost 0 bases, J lost 7 bases, and 7 bases stayed unmatched. The germline CDR1 and CDR2 sequences are SGDLS and YYNGEE. CDR3 length equals 15 residues. CDR3 protein: CASSVARGSRNEQFF. The CDR3 DNA sequence: TGTGCCAGCAGCGTAGCCAGGGGGAGTAGAAATGAGCAGTTCTTC.

V and J are TRBV19 and TRBJ1-1; no firm D call. Germline V gene sequence: CDR1 LNHDA, CDR2 SQIVND (reference sequence). This CDR3 is built from 12 residues. V lost 9 bases to trimming and J lost 1 base, with 9 bases between them. The CDR3 loop reads CASLDGNTEAFF. CDR3 in DNA: TGTGCCAGCCTAGACGGGAACACTGAAGCTTTCTTT.

The J gene is TRBJ1-1, the V gene TRBV20-1; a possible D gene is TRBD1 (6 bases). Germline CDR1 DFQATT, CDR2 SNEGSKA (reference sequence). The CDR3 runs to 11 residues. V was cut by 3 bases and J by 10 bases, with 12 bases left in between. Written as DNA, the CDR3 is TGCAGTGCTAGTCCCACAGGGACAGCTTTCTTT. The encoded protein is CSASPTGTAFF.

CDR3 nucleotide sequence: TGTGCCACCAGTCCTACCAGGGATACGCAGTATTTT. Protein sequence: CATSPTRDTQYF. The J gene is TRBJ2-3, the V gene TRBV15; D gene unclear. This CDR3 is built from 12 residues. The V end was cut by 6 bases, the J end by 6 bases, with 10 bases between. CDR1 and CDR2 from the germline V gene are LNHNV and YYDKDF (reference sequence).

This chain uses TRBV30 with TRBJ1-2; D remains ambiguous. This CDR3 region has 12 residues. V dropped 0 bases and J dropped 5 bases, with 7 bases sitting between them. Looked up from germline, CDR1 is GTSNPN and CDR2 is SVGIG (reference sequence). CDR3 in DNA: TGTGCCTGGAGTGTCACAGAATATGGCTACACCTTC. Translating gives CAWSVTEYGYTF.

The genes are TRBV4-2 and TRBJ1-2; D is possibly TRBD1 (6 bases). The germline V and J ends were trimmed by 0 bases and 4 bases, with 12 bases remaining between them. The CDR3 length is 15 residues. Germline V gene sequence: CDR1 LGHNA, CDR2 YNFKEQ. This CDR3 reads CASSQDPATGYGYTF. Here the CDR3 DNA reads TGTGCCAGCAGCCAAGATCCGGCGACAGGCTATGGCTACACCTTC.

The J gene is TRBJ2-5, the V gene TRBV30; D gene uncertain. This CDR3 spans 13 amino acids. V dropped 2 bases and J dropped 5 bases, with 12 bases sitting between them. The germline CDR1 and CDR2 sequences are GTSNPN and SVGIG (reference sequence). CDR3 DNA: TGTGCCTGGAGTTTTTCGTTGCGGGAGACCCAGTACTTC. Its protein product is CAWSFSLRETQYF.

This clone has just a few counts. CDR3 protein: CASSLAGMTDTQYF. The CDR3, as DNA: TGTGCCAGCAGCCTAGCGGGGATGACAGATACGCAGTATTTT. The V gene is TRBV6-5, the J gene TRBJ2-3; the match to TRBD2 covers 9 bases. Germline-derived CDR1 and CDR2 are MNHEY and SVGAGI. The CDR3 loop spans 14 amino acids. J lost 3 bases, V lost 6 bases, and 4 bases had no gene match.

The chain recombines TRBV4-1 with TRBJ1-4; D is ambiguous. V shed 0 bases and J shed 6 bases, with 14 bases lying between them. This CDR3 is 16 amino acids long. Germline assignment: CDR1 MGHRA and CDR2 YSYEKL. Here the CDR3 reads CASSQDGVREDEKLFF. The CDR3 bases are TGCGCCAGCAGCCAAGATGGGGTCCGGGAGGATGAAAAACTGTTTTTT.

The V and J genes are TRBV5-1 and TRBJ2-5; 9 bases align to TRBD2. The germline gives CDR1 SGHRS, CDR2 YFSETQ. The CDR3 totals 15 residues. The junction had 10 bases not matched to a gene; V was cut back by 6 bases and J by 4 bases. The CDR3 spells CASNPRGGGGETQYF. CDR3 coding DNA: TGCGCCAGCAACCCGCGGGGGGGCGGGGGAGAGACCCAGTACTTC.

Only a few counts were recorded for this clone. This rearrangement joins TRBV28 to TRBJ2-7; D is possibly TRBD1 (5 bases). Trimming shortened V by 6 bases and J by 2 bases, and 11 bases separated the two germline ends. The CDR3 spans 13 residues. Germline V gene lookup returns CDR1 MDHEN and CDR2 SYDVKM. The CDR3 sequence is CASREQAAYEQYF. The CDR3 region has the DNA TGTGCCAGCAGAGAACAGGCGGCCTACGAGCAGTACTTC.

The chain couples TRBV30 to TRBJ1-1; D is undetermined. The CDR3 totals 13 residues. The germline V gene encodes CDR1 GTSNPN and CDR2 SVGIG (reference sequence). Between the trimmed V and J ends, which lost 1 base and 1 base, there was a span of 7 bases. The CDR3 reads CAWSDSRNTEAFF. The CDR3 bases are TGTGCCTGGAGTGACTCCCGGAACACTGAAGCTTTCTTT.

This clone was counted a single time. The chain carries TRBV5-1 and TRBJ1-4; 8 bases line up with TRBD1. CDR1 and CDR2 from the germline V gene are SGHRS and YFSETQ. This CDR3 spans 14 amino acids. The trim removed 3 bases at V and 5 bases at J, leaving 3 bases unmatched. The CDR3 bases are TGCGCCAGCAGCTCACGGACAGGGAATGAAAAACTGTTTTTT. Translated: CASSSRTGNEKLFF.

V and J are TRBV7-9 and TRBJ1-6; the D gene is possibly TRBD1 (5 bases). The germline V gene has CDR1 SEHNR and CDR2 FQNEAQ (reference sequence). The CDR3 contains 15 residues. Between the trimmed V and J ends, which lost 0 bases and 5 bases, there was a span of 8 bases. The DNA for the CDR3 is TGTGCCAGCAGCTTAGCAGGGGTTCATAATTCACCCCTCCACTTT. Protein sequence: CASSLAGVHNSPLHF.

This chain connects TRBV19 to TRBJ2-7, with D perhaps TRBD1 (6 bases). The germline CDR1 and CDR2 sequences are LNHDA and SQIVND (reference sequence). The germline V and J ends were trimmed by 5 bases and 3 bases, with 8 bases remaining between them. The CDR3 length is 12 residues. The DNA of the CDR3 is TGTGCCAGTAGTGAACAGGGCTACGAGCAGTACTTC. Translated, it gives CASSEQGYEQYF.

In its sample, this clone was seen once. The chain has TRBV6-4 and TRBJ2-7; possible D gene TRBD1, 6 bases. V lost 10 bases, J lost 6 bases, and 19 bases lay in between. Germline values: CDR1 MRHNA, CDR2 SNTAGT. This CDR3 spans 13 amino acids. The CDR3 sequence: CATQGPYSREQYF. In DNA form, the CDR3 reads TGTGCCACCCAGGGGCCCTACTCCCGCGAGCAGTACTTC.

The chain links TRBV5-1 to TRBJ1-3; TRBD1 agrees at 9 bases. CDR1 is SGHRS and CDR2 is YFSETQ in the germline V gene. With V trimmed by 5 bases and J by 2 bases, 2 bases remained unmatched. The CDR3 is made up of 14 amino acids. In DNA, the CDR3 is TGCGCCAGCAGAACAGGGGGCACTGGAAACACCATATATTTT. Protein sequence: CASRTGGTGNTIYF.

This chain joins TRBV10-3 and TRBJ2-3, with 9 positions matching TRBD1. Germline V gives CDR1 ENHRY, CDR2 SYGVKD. Trimming cost V 2 bases and J 1 base; bases outside gene matches: 16. This CDR3 has 20 residues. This CDR3 is CAISEGTLRDRVRGTDTQYF. The CDR3 DNA reads as TGTGCCATCAGTGAGGGTACCCTCCGGGACAGGGTTAGGGGCACAGATACGCAGTATTTT.

V is TRBV7-2 and J is TRBJ2-2, with D perhaps matching TRBD2 (5 bases). With 5 bases removed from V and 3 bases from J, the gap between germline ends came to 13 bases. Germline CDR1 reads SGHTA; CDR2 reads FQGNSA. CDR3 length: 15 residues. The CDR3 nucleotides are TGTGCCAGCAGCCTGGGCGGGCTGTACACCGGGGAGCTGTTTTTT. Its protein is CASSLGGLYTGELFF.

With regard to this clone: At one of its ends the junction is not consistent with the germline gene, which may arise from a read error. This sequence joins TRBV7-9 and TRBJ2-1, with D possibly matching TRBD1 (6 bases). The germline CDR1 and CDR2 sequences are SEHNR and FQNEAQ (reference sequence). There are 12 residues in the CDR3. CDR3 nucleotides: TGTGCCAGCAGCTTTGGTCGGGACAACGGGATCTTC. Translating gives CASSFGRDNGIF.

This chain links TRBV6-5 with TRBJ1-3, with 8 bases identical to TRBD1. Germline-derived CDR1 and CDR2 are MNHEY and SVGAGI. This CDR3 contains 15 residues. The V and J ends lost 4 bases and 4 bases, in that order; junction bases with no gene match: 6. The CDR3 DNA reads TGTGCCAGCAGTTCGGACAGGGCCGCGGGAAACACCATATATTTT. Its translation is CASSSDRAAGNTIYF.

In nucleotides, the CDR3 is TGTGCCAGCAGCTTAGCTCTAGCCGACTACAATGAGCAGTTCTTC. Protein product: CASSLALADYNEQFF. This chain uses TRBV7-9 with TRBJ2-1; possibly TRBD2 for D (5 bases). CDR1 is SEHNR, CDR2 FQNEAQ, per germline (reference sequence). The CDR3 consists of 15 residues. V shed 0 bases and J shed 3 bases, with 9 bases lying between them. Filled out from reference TRBV7-9 and TRBJ2-1, the complete variable domain reads DTGVSQNPRHKITKRGQNVTFRCDPISEHNRLYWYRQTLGQGPEFLTYFQNEAQLEKSRLLSDRFSAERPKGSFSTLEIQRTEQGDSAMYLCASSLALADYNEQFFGPGTRLTVL.

This rearrangement joins TRBV25-1 to TRBJ1-6, with a tentative D call TRBD1 (6 bases). Germline loops: CDR1 MGHDK, CDR2 SYGVNS. V was shortened by 8 bases and J by 2 bases, with 10 bases between the two germline ends. The CDR3 runs to 14 residues. CDR3 region: CASGWTAYNSPLHF. CDR3 bases: TGTGCCAGCGGATGGACAGCCTATAATTCACCCCTCCACTTT.

This clone occurred once. The genes are TRBV5-1 and TRBJ2-3; D might be TRBD2 (6 bases). This CDR3 region has 15 residues. Germline values: CDR1 SGHRS, CDR2 YFSETQ. The V and J ends lost 2 bases and 4 bases respectively, with 14 bases between them. The CDR3 spells CASSFVLGLPDTQYF. For the CDR3, the DNA is TGCGCCAGCAGCTTCGTACTGGGACTTCCAGATACGCAGTATTTT.